This TCR beta chain was obtained from a study of T cell repertoires in aging, cancer and after chemotherapy. As for the study in general: Paired samples before and after chemotherapy came from chronic lymphocytic leukemia patients on fludarabine- or bendamustine-based regimens. Study outcomes and limitations: Thymic emigration or peripheral T cell expansion may be impaired by lymphoid organ infiltration in hematological cancer. In each cancer cohort, median generation probability increased across chemotherapy, suggesting thymic output rebounded. Age-matched healthy donors had significantly more diverse, less clonal blood TCR repertoires than untreated cancer patients.

V lost 0 bases and J 3 bases, leaving 12 bases between the germline ends. The CDR3 covers 15 residues. Germline V gives CDR1 ENHRY, CDR2 SYGVKD. As for this clonotype: Its antigen is not identified.

TCR beta rearrangements were amplified from peripheral blood genomic DNA. TRB rearrangements spanning V, D and J were amplified using mixed TRB-A/B primers. TCRdb reprocessed the multiplex PCR reads with MiXCR, giving one entry per CDR3 protein. The sample gives some 5,600 distinct CDR3 sequences, about 20% of which show up once; roughly 4.1% is in the top ten. Sequenced input: blood. The TCR originated in a human donor with a blood cancer. This rearrangement joins TRBV10-3 to TRBJ2-7; no firm D call. The chain's CDR3 is CAISESATANYEQYF. The CDR3 DNA follows: TGTGCCATCAGTGAGTCGGCGACCGCTAACTACGAGCAGTACTTC.